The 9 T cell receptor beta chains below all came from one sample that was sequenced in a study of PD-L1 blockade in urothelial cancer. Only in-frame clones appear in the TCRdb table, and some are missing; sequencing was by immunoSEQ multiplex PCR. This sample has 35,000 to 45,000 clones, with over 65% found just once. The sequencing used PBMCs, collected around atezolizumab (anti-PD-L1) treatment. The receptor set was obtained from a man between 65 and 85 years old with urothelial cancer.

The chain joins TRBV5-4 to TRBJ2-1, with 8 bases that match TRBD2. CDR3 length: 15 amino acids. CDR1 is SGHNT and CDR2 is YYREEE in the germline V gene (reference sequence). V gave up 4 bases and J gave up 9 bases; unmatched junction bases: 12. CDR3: CASSPGLVQPREQFF. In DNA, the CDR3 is TGTGCCAGCAGCCCGGGACTAGTTCAGCCCCGTGAGCAGTTCTTC.

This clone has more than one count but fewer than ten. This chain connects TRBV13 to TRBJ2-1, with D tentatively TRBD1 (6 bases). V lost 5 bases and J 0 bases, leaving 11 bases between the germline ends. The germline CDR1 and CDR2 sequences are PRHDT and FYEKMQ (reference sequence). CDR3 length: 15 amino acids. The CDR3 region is CASSDRIDSYNEQFF. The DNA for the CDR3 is TGTGCCAGCAGCGACAGGATCGACTCCTACAATGAGCAGTTCTTC.

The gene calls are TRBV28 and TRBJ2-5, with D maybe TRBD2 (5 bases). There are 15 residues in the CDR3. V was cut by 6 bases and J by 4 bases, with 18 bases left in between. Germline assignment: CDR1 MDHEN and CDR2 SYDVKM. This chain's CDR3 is CASSRWTGEGETQYF. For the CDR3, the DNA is TGTGCCAGCAGCCGATGGACGGGTGAGGGAGAGACCCAGTACTTC.

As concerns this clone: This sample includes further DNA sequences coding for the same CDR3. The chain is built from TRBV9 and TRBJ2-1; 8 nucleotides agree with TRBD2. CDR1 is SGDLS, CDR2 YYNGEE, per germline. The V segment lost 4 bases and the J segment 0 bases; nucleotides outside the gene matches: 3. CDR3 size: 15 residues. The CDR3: CASSPSGSSYNEQFF. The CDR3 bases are TGTGCCAGCAGCCCGAGCGGGAGCTCCTACAATGAGCAGTTCTTC. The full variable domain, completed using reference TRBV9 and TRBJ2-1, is DSGVTQTPKHLITATGQRVTLRCSPRSGDLSVYWYQQSLDQGLQFLIQYYNGEERAKGNILERFSAQQFPDLHSELNLSSLELGDSALYFCASSPSGSSYNEQFFGPGTRLTVL.

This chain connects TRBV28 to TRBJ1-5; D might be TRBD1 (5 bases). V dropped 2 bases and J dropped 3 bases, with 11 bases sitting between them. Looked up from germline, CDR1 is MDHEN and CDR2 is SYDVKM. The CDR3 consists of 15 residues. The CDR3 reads CASSLDSRYNQPQHF. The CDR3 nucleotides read TGTGCCAGCAGTTTAGACAGCCGTTACAATCAGCCCCAGCATTTT.

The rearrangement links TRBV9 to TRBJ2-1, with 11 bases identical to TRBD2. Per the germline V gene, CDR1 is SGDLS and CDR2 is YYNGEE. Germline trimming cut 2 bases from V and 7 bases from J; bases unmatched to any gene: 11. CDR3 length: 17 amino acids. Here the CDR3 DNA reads TGTGCCAGCAGCGTGACGACTAGCGGGACGATAACAAATGAGCAGTTCTTC. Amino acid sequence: CASSVTTSGTITNEQFF.

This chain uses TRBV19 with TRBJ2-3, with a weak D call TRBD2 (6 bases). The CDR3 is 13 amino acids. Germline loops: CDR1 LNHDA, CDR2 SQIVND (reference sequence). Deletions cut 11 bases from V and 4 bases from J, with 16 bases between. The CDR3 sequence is CASARGIADTQYF. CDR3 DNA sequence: TGTGCCTCTGCCCGCGGGATTGCAGATACGCAGTATTTT.

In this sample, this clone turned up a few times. The CDR3 DNA sequence: TGTGCCAGCAGTGTAAGCGGGCAAGTGGATACGCAGTATTTT. Residues: CASSVSGQVDTQYF. The rearrangement joins TRBV2 to TRBJ2-3, with D possibly matching TRBD2 (6 bases). Germline loops: CDR1 SNHLY, CDR2 FYNNEI. CDR3 length equals 14 residues. V shed 4 bases and J shed 6 bases, with 14 bases lying between them.

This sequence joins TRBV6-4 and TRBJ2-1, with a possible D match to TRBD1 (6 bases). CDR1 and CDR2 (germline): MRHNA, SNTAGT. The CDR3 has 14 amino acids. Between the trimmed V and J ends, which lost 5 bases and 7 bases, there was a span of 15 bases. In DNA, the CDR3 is TGTGCCAGCAGTAAGACACAGGGTAGTAATGAGCAGTTCTTC. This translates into CASSKTQGSNEQFF.